Listed below are T cell receptor beta chains from one sample, sequenced in a study of T cell responses to AZD1222 COVID-19 vaccine. Clones were read by immunoSEQ multiplex PCR, and TCRdb kept only the in-frame ones, dropping some. The profile shows about 73,000 clones, roughly nine tenths of them singletons. This specimen was peripheral blood, taken 28 days after the second AZD1222 dose. These receptors all come from an adult who received the AZD1222 COVID-19 vaccine. Each CDR3 is given without its conserved first and last residue. Fields, in order: V gene, CDR3 protein.

v_gene: TRBV18; CDR3aa: ATSGFGAASTDTQY
v_gene: TRBV19; CDR3aa: ASTQQGARTEAF
v_gene: TRBV7-9; CDR3aa: ASSRGTGFGTQY
v_gene: TRBV9; CDR3aa: ASSVYDRESSPLH
v_gene: TRBV7-9; CDR3aa: ASSQGLAGNTGELF
v_gene: TRBV24-1; CDR3aa: ATSGSPQGNEQF
v_gene: TRBV7-9; CDR3aa: ASSPPGTGYSYEQY
v_gene: TRBV5-1; CDR3aa: ASSLATGKRTDTQY
v_gene: TRBV5-1; CDR3aa: ASSLGVGVGTEAF
v_gene: TRBV24-1; CDR3aa: ATSDTGSRTEAF
v_gene: TRBV5-4; CDR3aa: ASSLGVNTEAF
v_gene: TRBV10-2; CDR3aa: ASRAGGNSPLH
v_gene: TRBV4-2; CDR3aa: ASSQDWWGSTDTQY
v_gene: TRBV3-1/TRBV3-2; CDR3aa: ASSRAPPYGYT
v_gene: TRBV3-1/TRBV3-2; CDR3aa: ASSQDAQGLGGYT
v_gene: TRBV10-3; CDR3aa: AIRGDISGGYT
v_gene: TRBV27; CDR3aa: ASSVDRGYTEAF
v_gene: TRBV11-2; CDR3aa: ASSLIGVDTQY
v_gene: TRBV9; CDR3aa: ASHPGGASTDTQY
v_gene: TRBV5-6; CDR3aa: ASSEDRAGRGYT
v_gene: TRBV2; CDR3aa: ASGQPETNEKLF
v_gene: TRBV5-6; CDR3aa: ASSLINSPLH
v_gene: TRBV9; CDR3aa: ASSGDLGSDRELF
v_gene: TRBV5-8; CDR3aa: ASSLDGTAFNQPQH
v_gene: TRBV18; CDR3aa: ASSRKQGNEAF
v_gene: TRBV7-8; CDR3aa: ASSLVVGTGTDTQY
v_gene: TRBV19; CDR3aa: ASSIPTGALPSYT
v_gene: TRBV6-5; CDR3aa: ASSFGPFGNYGYT
v_gene: TRBV29-1; CDR3aa: SVGRNGEKLF
v_gene: TRBV2; CDR3aa: ASSAYGAVQETQY
v_gene: TRBV7-2; CDR3aa: ASSLDSGFQPQH
v_gene: TRBV25-1; CDR3aa: ASSGGGKVYEQY
v_gene: TRBV29-1; CDR3aa: SVTSGTGYSVNTEAF
v_gene: TRBV19; CDR3aa: ASSIAPRLGNQPQH
v_gene: TRBV30; CDR3aa: AWSVGTHRGPQETQY
v_gene: TRBV19; CDR3aa: ASSWSSGRRELF
v_gene: TRBV5-1; CDR3aa: ASSTEGVQY
v_gene: TRBV7-9; CDR3aa: ASSFRNQPQH
v_gene: TRBV7-9; CDR3aa: ASSLTQGGTEAF
v_gene: TRBV5-1; CDR3aa: ASSFRPGTGRGEETQY
v_gene: TRBV6-6; CDR3aa: ASSRYPTDRALMNEQY
v_gene: TRBV12-3/TRBV12-4; CDR3aa: ASSPRGEAF
v_gene: TRBV19; CDR3aa: ASSIVGTVRTQY
v_gene: TRBV9; CDR3aa: ASSVEGGIRDGYT
v_gene: TRBV4-3; CDR3aa: ASSQEVGGPGELF
v_gene: TRBV4-1; CDR3aa: ASSPGSVRSPLH
v_gene: TRBV10-3; CDR3aa: AISRDIHNYGYT
v_gene: TRBV4-2; CDR3aa: ASSGWGQPQH
v_gene: TRBV4-3; CDR3aa: ASSQDVGVLGNTIY
v_gene: TRBV24-1; CDR3aa: ATSEPGVNYGYT
v_gene: TRBV13; CDR3aa: ASSPGQTNYEQY
v_gene: TRBV30; CDR3aa: AWSVGVVGTEAF
v_gene: TRBV6-5; CDR3aa: AERQGYNSPLH
v_gene: TRBV6-5; CDR3aa: ASSSARDRLNYGYT
v_gene: TRBV11-3; CDR3aa: ASSLGGTDTQY
v_gene: TRBV3-1/TRBV3-2; CDR3aa: ASSQGGQGHRSTQY
v_gene: TRBV11-2; CDR3aa: ASSLAGNYGYT
v_gene: TRBV28; CDR3aa: ASSWDRVITEAF